This T cell receptor beta chain was found in a study of identical twins. Study conclusions and caveats: The authors noted that invariant MAIT and iNKT cells could partly confound zero-insertion analyses. Within cord blood, abundant beta clonotypes carried fewer insertions, but memory repertoires showed no such trend.

A note on this clonotype: Its antigen is not identified.

The CDR3 spans 12 residues. CDR1 is DFQATT and CDR2 is SNEGSKA in the germline V gene (reference sequence). V was shortened by 4 bases and J by 3 bases, with 10 bases between the two germline ends. Template switching added a universal primer site, and cDNA bore unique molecular identifiers. TCRdb re-called the 5' RACE reads through MiXCR, storing one row per CDR3 protein. Among just over 450,000 distinct CDR3 sequences listed, approximately 14% were seen once. Another study also made use of these data, one on yellow fever vaccine responses in identical twins. That report adds: Twins' vaccine T cell responses reportedly seemed partly convergent and partly personalized.

The clonotype was recovered from a woman between 18 and 29 years old in good health. Sequenced input: CD4+ T cells sorted from blood. The rearrangement joins TRBV20-1 to TRBJ2-7; either TRBD1 or TRBD2 may fit D (5 bases each). Written as DNA, the CDR3 is TGCAGTGCTAAAACAGGAGGCTACGAGCAGTACTTC. Translation: CSAKTGGYEQYF.